Given below is one T cell receptor beta chain in context. The sample originates from a study of blood T cell repertoires in COVID-19. The overall study: Sites in the United States, Italy and Spain provided acute and convalescent COVID-19 samples.

Original processing methods: Reference gene primers were amplified, and this amplification served to estimate nucleated cell counts. Assay: immunoSEQ multiplex PCR; the TCRdb copy retains only in-frame clones and omits some. The V and J calls and clone size were taken over from that table, and D and trimming were inferred from the DNA. The profile covers some 120,000 clones, with about nine tenths appearing a single time and about 3.5% taken by the ten largest. The CDR3 extends over 14 amino acids. V was clipped by 5 bases and J by 2 bases, with 12 bases between them. Looked up from germline, CDR1 is SGHTA and CDR2 is FQGNSA.

This clonotype was sampled from a man aged 50 to 60 with active COVID-19. V gene TRBV7-2 combines with J gene TRBJ1-2; D is perhaps TRBD1 (5 bases). What was sequenced was peripheral blood. The CDR3 region has the DNA TGTGCCAGCAGCCCCGGGGGGGGGAACTATGGCTACACCTTC. This sequence encodes CASSPGGGNYGYTF.